These T cell receptor beta chains were read from a single sample in a study of T cells after yellow fever vaccination. From the 5' RACE reads, TCRdb called clonotypes with MiXCR, one entry per CDR3 protein. The sample carries just under 600,000 distinct CDR3 sequences, roughly 14% recorded once. Here the sequenced sample was PBMCs, taken on the day of the yellow fever booster vaccination. Source of these receptors: a man aged 30 to 39 who received the YFV17D yellow fever vaccine. Both conserved end residues are part of each CDR3. The order of the fields is V gene, J gene, CDR3 protein.

>TRBV30|TRBJ2-7
CAWNRFGTSLNEQYF
>TRBV6-2/TRBV6-3|TRBJ1-1
CASSYLLNTEAFF
>TRBV28|TRBJ2-1
CASSFVGQENNEQFF
>TRBV29-1|TRBJ2-7
CSAGYSYEQYF
>TRBV6-5|TRBJ2-5
CASSYSPFSQGLETQYF
>TRBV15|TRBJ2-3
CATRASGRDTQYF
>TRBV20-1|TRBJ2-7
CSASGLASDEQYF
>TRBV25-1|TRBJ2-5
CASSVPGLEETQYF
>TRBV6-5|TRBJ2-2
CASSYRGRVATVELFF
>TRBV20-1|TRBJ2-5
CSARAPGLAEAGETQYF
>TRBV5-8|TRBJ2-1
CASSLRGEDYNGQFF
>TRBV5-4|TRBJ2-1
CASSLRDRTYNEQFF
>TRBV6-2/TRBV6-3|TRBJ1-1
CASSPDRLTEAFF
>TRBV20-1|TRBJ2-3
CSALFLRTDTQYF
>TRBV19|TRBJ2-7
CASSIGPGPGDEQYF
>TRBV7-3|TRBJ2-5
CASSPRMGETQYF
>TRBV23-1|TRBJ2-3
CASRPLGGSRDTQYF
>TRBV20-1|TRBJ2-3
CSASSGWGTDTQYF
>TRBV15|TRBJ1-1
CATSSPNRGLNTEAFF
>TRBV12-3/TRBV12-4|TRBJ2-7
CASSFWRPGESYEQYF
>TRBV28|TRBJ2-3
CASSPARDTQYF
>TRBV3-1|TRBJ1-1
CASSHKQGASPEAFF
>TRBV6-2/TRBV6-3|TRBJ2-1
CASRYTPGGEQFF
>TRBV5-1|TRBJ2-1
CASSPGTSGANEQFF
>TRBV12-3/TRBV12-4|TRBJ2-7
CASSLLADQQQYF
>TRBV3-1|TRBJ2-1
CASSRAGTGDDEQFF
>TRBV25-1|TRBJ1-1
CASGGGPTEAFF
>TRBV5-6|TRBJ1-2
CASSLMQGPFYTF
>TRBV3-1|TRBJ2-3
CASSRARTSTDTQYF
>TRBV10-2|TRBJ2-7
CASSEGSGGGYEQYF
>TRBV5-1|TRBJ2-1
CASSSDYNEQFF
>TRBV7-8|TRBJ2-1
CASTQIERRGEQFF
>TRBV2|TRBJ2-1
CASTEGPDYNEQFF
>TRBV29-1|TRBJ2-3
CSVDEQDTQYF
>TRBV6-2/TRBV6-3|TRBJ2-1
CASSYLLGLAGVYNEQFF
>TRBV20-1|TRBJ2-2
CSATLGGELFF
>TRBV7-6|TRBJ2-7
CASTPTGGAYEQYF
>TRBV28|TRBJ2-1
CASSLWDTRNEQFF
>TRBV6-2/TRBV6-3|TRBJ1-5
CASSYTARDAPNQPQHF
>TRBV7-2|TRBJ2-1
CASSFLPGQGTYEQFF
>TRBV5-1|TRBJ2-3
CASSLLQTRDTQYF
>TRBV7-2|TRBJ1-6
CASSLAVGGDSPLHF
>TRBV14|TRBJ2-5
CASSHYGRPQETQYF
>TRBV7-2|TRBJ2-7
CASSLAGSGPYEQYF
>TRBV3-1|TRBJ2-7
CASSQAPDRVYEQYF
>TRBV5-1|TRBJ2-1
CASSRSGSSNEQFF
>TRBV10-3|TRBJ2-6
CAISDGTGGVTGANVLTF
>TRBV7-2|TRBJ2-2
CASSLAMTVNGELFF
>TRBV9|TRBJ2-7
CASSGRDYEQYF
>TRBV24-1|TRBJ1-2
CATSGPAGAYGYTF
>TRBV4-1|TRBJ2-1
CASSPYLAADYNEQFF